These 4 T cell receptor beta chains were sequenced from one sample in a study of OX40 agonist ivuxolimab in advanced cancers. Produced via immunoSEQ multiplex PCR; TCRdb's table is partial and in-frame only. Here the sample spans 55,000 to 80,000 clones, roughly 86% being singletons. This sample comprised CD4+ or CD8+ T cells sorted from blood, obtained in a trial of the OX40 agonist ivuxolimab. The receptors were gathered from an adult with an advanced solid tumor such as melanoma, head and neck, liver or kidney cancer.

The rearrangement uses TRBV28 and TRBJ1-6; TRBD1 might be the D (5 bases). From germline, CDR1 is MDHEN and CDR2 SYDVKM. Trimming took off 7 bases at V and 7 bases at J, with 14 bases between the two ends. This CDR3 is built from 14 residues. CDR3 DNA: TGTGCCAGCACCCCAGGGACCTCAAATTCACCCCTCCACTTT. Its protein is CASTPGTSNSPLHF.

The genes are TRBV6-6 and TRBJ2-7; D not resolved. CDR3 length equals 11 residues. CDR1 and CDR2 from the germline V gene are MNHNY and SVGAGI (reference sequence). V was cut by 5 bases and J by 2 bases, with 4 bases left in between. Written as DNA, the CDR3 is TGTGCCAGCAGTGCGGCCTACGAGCAGTACTTC. Residues: CASSAAYEQYF.

To note about this clone: This CDR3 is also generated by other DNA sequences in the sample. The chain joins TRBV6-1 to TRBJ2-7; D unresolved. The V gene lost 4 bases and the J gene lost 2 bases, with 9 bases spanning the gap. There are 13 residues in the CDR3. The germline CDR1 and CDR2 sequences are MNHNS and SASEGT. CDR3 in DNA: TGTGCCAGCAGTGCTCTCAGAGCCTACGAGCAGTACTTC. Its translation is CASSALRAYEQYF.

This chain links TRBV10-2 with TRBJ2-7; D gene uncertain. Germline V gives CDR1 WSHSY, CDR2 SAAADI. The CDR3 is 13 amino acids. The germline V and J ends were trimmed by 2 bases and 2 bases, with 7 bases remaining between them. The CDR3 is CASSEEYTYEQYF. The DNA for the CDR3 is TGCGCCAGCAGTGAGGAGTATACCTACGAGCAGTACTTC.